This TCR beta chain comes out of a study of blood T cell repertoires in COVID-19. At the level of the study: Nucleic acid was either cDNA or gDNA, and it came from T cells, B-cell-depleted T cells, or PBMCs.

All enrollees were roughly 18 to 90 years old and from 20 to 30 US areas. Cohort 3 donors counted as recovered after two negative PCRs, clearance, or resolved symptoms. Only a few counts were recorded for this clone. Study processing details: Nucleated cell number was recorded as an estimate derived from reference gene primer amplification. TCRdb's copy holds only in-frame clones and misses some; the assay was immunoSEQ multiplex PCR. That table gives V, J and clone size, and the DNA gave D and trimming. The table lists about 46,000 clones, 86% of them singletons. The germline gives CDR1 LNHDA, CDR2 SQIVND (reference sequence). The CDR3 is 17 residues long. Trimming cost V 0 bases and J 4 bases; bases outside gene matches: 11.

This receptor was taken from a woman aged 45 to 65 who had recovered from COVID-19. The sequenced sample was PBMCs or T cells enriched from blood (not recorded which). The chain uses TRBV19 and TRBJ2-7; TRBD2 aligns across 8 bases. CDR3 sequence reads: CASSIDRGTSGRYEQYF. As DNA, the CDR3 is TGTGCCAGTAGTATAGATCGGGGAACTAGCGGCCGATACGAGCAGTACTTC.